This TCR beta chain was retrieved from a study of blood T cell repertoires in COVID-19. Whole-study context: Samples of COVID-19 (acute and convalescent) were obtained from the United States, Italy and Spain. The analysed material was cDNA or gDNA that came from T cells, B-cell-depleted T cells, or PBMCs.

The sample holds one count of this clone. Authors' analysis steps: Reference gene primer amplification gave nucleated cell count estimates. Produced via immunoSEQ multiplex PCR; TCRdb's table is partial and in-frame only. V, J and clone size are those of that table, while D and trimming were read from the DNA. This table holds under 300,000 clones, 84% found once. CDR1 MDHEN and CDR2 SYDVKM come from the germline V gene. V lost 5 bases and J lost 4; bases outside the gene matches: 7. The CDR3 has 14 amino acids. The chain carries TRBV28 and TRBJ1-2, with 7 bases identical to TRBD1. This TCR came from a man aged 50-59 years with acute or convalescent COVID-19. The source material was peripheral blood. CDR3 in DNA: TGTGCCAGCAGTCAACGCGGGACAGTCTATGGCTACACCTTC. Encoded protein: CASSQRGTVYGYTF.